Reported below is one T cell receptor beta chain. No antigen is known for it. Because the CDR3 is missing its conserved closing phenylalanine or tryptophan, this is likely a read error. The DNA is left out, because the CDR3 cannot be placed on it with certainty; the CDR3 is given as TCRdb lists it. The sample is drawn from a study of breast tumors, draining lymph nodes, adjacent tissues. General study findings and limits: Compared with lymph nodes, tumors were less diverse; compared with nontumor tissue, more.

Axillary draining lymph nodes of breast cancer patients supplied the node samples. TCRdb analysed the multiplex PCR reads with MiXCR anew, one entry per CDR3 protein. This sample yields about 230,000 distinct CDR3 sequences, of which about 34% are seen a single time; approximately 1.4% belongs to the top ten. This TCR was recovered from a female donor with breast cancer. Some clones in this sample may be carry-over from other donors' samples. Sample: axillary lymph node tissue.

The CDR3 spells CASLGGTS. The rearrangement links TRBV2 to TRBJ2-5. The CDR3 has 8 residues if both end residues are counted. The germline gives CDR1 SNHLY, CDR2 FYNNEI.